This T cell receptor beta chain comes out of a study of blood T cell repertoires in COVID-19. Across the whole study: Researchers got acute and convalescent COVID-19 samples from the United States, Italy and Spain. Sources were T cells, B-cell-depleted T cells, or PBMCs; the material itself was cDNA or gDNA.

Here immunoSEQ multiplex PCR was the method, and the copy in TCRdb shows in-frame clones only, minus some. The table has some 49,000 clones, 90% seen once. Germline CDR1 MDHEN, CDR2 SYDVKM. Germline trimming cut 6 bases from V and 4 bases from J; bases unmatched to any gene: 8. The CDR3 has 14 amino acids. The receptor was derived from a man between 65 and 85 years old with active COVID-19. The sample comprised peripheral blood. The chain has TRBV28 and TRBJ2-7; 8 nucleotides match TRBD1. This chain's CDR3 is CASSLQGAKYEQYF. As DNA, the CDR3 is TGTGCCAGCAGCCTCCAGGGGGCAAAATACGAGCAGTACTTC.